This T cell receptor (beta chain) was identified in a study of cytomegalovirus exposure and HLA in healthy donors. PCR amplification relied on 60 Vbeta primers (plus 13 Jbeta primers). Only in-frame clones appear in the TCRdb table, and some are missing; sequencing was by immunoSEQ multiplex PCR. The profile shows over 150,000 clones, over 70% of them singletons. CDR3 length equals 13 residues. Per germline, CDR1 SEHNR and CDR2 FQNEAQ (reference sequence). Trimming took 1 base from V and 2 from J, leaving 6 bases between them. This clone was counted only a few times. The receptor was derived from a man aged 25-45 years in good health and CMV-seronegative. This rearrangement joins TRBV7-9 to TRBJ2-7; D uncertain. The material sequenced was PBMCs. The CDR3: CASSLDRAYEQYF. In nucleotides, the CDR3 is TGTGCCAGCAGCTTAGACCGAGCCTACGAGCAGTACTTC.